This T cell receptor (beta chain) was found in a study of molecular identifiers for immune sequencing clone quantification. Notes on the study in general: Effector cells kept over 97% of their molecules in clones above 20 RNA copies, while naive cells kept under 1% there. Should identical TCR molecules share a barcode, the sizes of highly expanded clones could be underestimated.

In its sample, this clonotype was seen a few times. Its antigen is currently unknown. Trimming at V came to 2 bases and at J to 5 bases, leaving 8 bases not matched to a gene. The CDR3 is 15 amino acids. In germline, CDR1 is SGHNT, CDR2 YYREEE (reference sequence). Methods described previously were used for bulk TCR libraries, and listed TCR primers were applied. Via MiXCR, TCRdb re-called the PCR reads, giving one row per CDR3 protein. This sample has 490,000 or so distinct CDR3 sequences; 20% to 25% occur once, and the top ten carry about 0.84%. As CD8+CD4-CCR7+CD45RA+ cells, naive CD8 T cells were sorted.

This receptor was identified in a human donor in good health. Some libraries in this study had Jurkat cell RNA spiked in. This chain links TRBV5-4 with TRBJ2-7; 9 bases are shared with TRBD2. Material: naive CD8+ T cells from blood, with Jurkat cell RNA spiked in. Subset specified: FACS-sorted CD8+CD4-CCR7+CD45RA+ naive T cells. The CDR3, as DNA: TGTGCCAGCAGCTTTAGCGGGAGCTCGGGGAACGAGCAGTACTTC. The encoded protein is CASSFSGSSGNEQYF.